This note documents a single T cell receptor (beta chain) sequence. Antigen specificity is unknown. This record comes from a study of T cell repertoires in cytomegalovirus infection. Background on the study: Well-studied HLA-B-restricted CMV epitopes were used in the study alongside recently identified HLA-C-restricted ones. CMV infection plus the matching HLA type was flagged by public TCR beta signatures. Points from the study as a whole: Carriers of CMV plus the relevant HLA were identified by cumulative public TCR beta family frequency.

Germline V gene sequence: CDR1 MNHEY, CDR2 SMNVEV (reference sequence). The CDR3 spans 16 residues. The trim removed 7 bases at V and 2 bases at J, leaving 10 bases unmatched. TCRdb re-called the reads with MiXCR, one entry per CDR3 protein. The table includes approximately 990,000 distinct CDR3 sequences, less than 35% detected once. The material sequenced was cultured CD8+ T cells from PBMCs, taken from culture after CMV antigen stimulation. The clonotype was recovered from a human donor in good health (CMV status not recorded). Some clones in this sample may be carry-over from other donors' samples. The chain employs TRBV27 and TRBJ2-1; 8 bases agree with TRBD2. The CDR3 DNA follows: TGTGCCAGCACATTCACAAGCGGGGGCCCCTACAATGAGCAGTTCTTC. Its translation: CASTFTSGGPYNEQFF.